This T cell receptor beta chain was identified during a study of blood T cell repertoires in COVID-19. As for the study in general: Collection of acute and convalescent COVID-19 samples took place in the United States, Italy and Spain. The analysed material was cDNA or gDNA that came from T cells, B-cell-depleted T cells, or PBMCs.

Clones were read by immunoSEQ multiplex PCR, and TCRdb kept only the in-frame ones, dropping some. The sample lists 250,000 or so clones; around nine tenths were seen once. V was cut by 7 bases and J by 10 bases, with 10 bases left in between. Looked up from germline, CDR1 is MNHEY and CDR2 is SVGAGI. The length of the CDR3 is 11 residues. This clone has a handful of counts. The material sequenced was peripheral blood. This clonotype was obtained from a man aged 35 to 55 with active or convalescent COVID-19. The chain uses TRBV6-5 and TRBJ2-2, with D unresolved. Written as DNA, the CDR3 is TGTGCCAGCATTAGATTTGAGGAGCTGTTTTTT. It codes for CASIRFEELFF.